This T cell receptor beta chain is drawn from a study of blood T cell repertoires in COVID-19. Profiled with immunoSEQ multiplex PCR; TCRdb holds only in-frame clones, not every one. The profile shows 50,000 to 70,000 clones, approximately 88% of them singletons. V lost 4 bases and J 2 bases, leaving 11 bases between the germline ends. The CDR3 spans 13 residues. Germline-derived CDR1 and CDR2 are GTSNPN and SVGIG (reference sequence). The V gene is TRBV30, the J gene TRBJ1-1; D is unresolved. The clonotype originates from a man between 65 and 85 years old with active COVID-19. The sequencing sample was made of peripheral blood. CDR3 DNA sequence: TGTGCCTGGAACCGGGAAGGAAACACTGAAGCTTTCTTT. This sequence encodes CAWNREGNTEAFF.